This T cell receptor beta chain is drawn from a study of control samples from healthy donors and cancer patients. Trimming removed 4 bases from V and 1 base from J; junction bases left unmatched: 3. Germline loops: CDR1 SGHTS, CDR2 YDEGEE. This CDR3 has 15 residues. The repertoire was sequenced with immunoSEQ multiplex PCR; TCRdb's copy has only in-frame clones and lacks some. The table shows about 150,000 clones, with 85% to 95% occurring only once. The TCR was taken from a man aged 50-60 years in good health. The sample consisted of blood. This chain joins TRBV5-8 and TRBJ2-3; the match to TRBD2 covers 10 bases. CDR3 loop: CASSPGTSGTDTQYF. DNA of the CDR3: TGTGCCAGCAGCCCCGGGACTAGCGGCACAGATACGCAGTATTTT.